These 7 T cell receptor beta chains were all obtained from the same sample, sequenced in a study of blood T cell repertoires in COVID-19 (dated by TCRdb to about 2020). Library method: the immunoSEQ multiplex PCR assay. Not all clones reach the TCRdb copy of this immuneACCESS table, which keeps in-frame sequences only. Checked studies attribute under half of the gap to unresolved V genes and leave the rest unexplained. The sample has about 480,000 clones on record, 88% of them singletons. The ten largest account for about 2% of the sample. The specimen sequenced was PBMCs or T cells enriched from blood (not recorded which). These receptors originate from a woman aged 35 to 49 who had recovered from COVID-19.

This chain joins TRBV18 and TRBJ1-1; D is ambiguous. Trimming took off 3 bases at V and 2 bases at J, with 7 bases between the two ends. CDR1 and CDR2 from the germline V gene are KGHSH and LQKENI. This CDR3 has 13 amino acids. The CDR3 is CASSPATNTEAFF. The CDR3 coding sequence is TGTGCCAGCTCACCGGCAACAAACACTGAAGCTTTCTTT.

V and J are TRBV6-2 or TRBV6-3 and TRBJ1-1; perhaps TRBD1 as D (5 bases). Looked up from germline, CDR1 is MNHEY and CDR2 is SVGEGT. This CDR3 contains 14 residues. Trimming stripped 6 bases from V and 2 bases from J, with 13 bases between. The CDR3 is CASSSHQGNTEAFF. The CDR3 DNA sequence: TGTGCCAGCAGCAGCCATCAGGGAAACACTGAAGCTTTCTTT.

The J gene is TRBJ2-1, the V gene TRBV5-4; 11 bases agree with TRBD2. This CDR3 is built from 16 residues. V dropped 1 base and J dropped 7; count of bases not matched to a gene: 7. Germline V lookup: CDR1 SGHNT, CDR2 YYREEE (reference sequence). The CDR3 is CASSLRLAGGPNEQFF. The CDR3 DNA is TGTGCCAGCAGCTTGCGATTAGCGGGAGGGCCGAATGAGCAGTTCTTC.

This rearrangement joins TRBV10-3 to TRBJ1-1, with a possible D match to TRBD1 (5 bases). The CDR3 has 13 amino acids. The V end was cut by 7 bases, the J end by 9 bases, with 18 bases between. Germline V gene lookup returns CDR1 ENHRY and CDR2 SYGVKD. The CDR3 sequence is CAITDRPDNKAFF. CDR3 nucleotides: TGTGCCATCACTGACAGACCAGACAATAAAGCTTTCTTT.

This chain links TRBV24-1 with TRBJ2-1; D might be TRBD1 (5 bases). CDR1 KGHDR and CDR2 SFDVKD come from the germline V gene. The V gene lost 3 bases and the J gene lost 4 bases, with 6 bases spanning the gap. The CDR3 runs 13 residues. The CDR3, as DNA: TGTGCCACCAGTGATGGGGCGTACAATGAGCAGTTCTTC. Residues: CATSDGAYNEQFF.

The J gene is TRBJ2-1, the V gene TRBV4-3; 9 nucleotides agree with TRBD2. This CDR3 has 14 amino acids. Germline CDR1 LGHNA, CDR2 YSLEER. V was clipped by 4 bases and J by 7 bases; unmatched bases: 5. The CDR3 spells CASSRTLAGNEQFF. In nucleotides, the CDR3 is TGCGCCAGCAGCCGCACCCTAGCGGGAAATGAGCAGTTCTTC.

CDR3 residues: CASSHDSTGTNSPLHF. The CDR3 DNA reads as TGTGCCAGTAGCCACGATTCGACAGGGACTAATTCACCCCTCCACTTT. V and J are TRBV19 and TRBJ1-6, with 7 bases aligning to TRBD1. V was pared by 6 bases and J by 6 bases, with 11 bases of the junction left unmatched. Germline V gene data show CDR1 as LNHDA and CDR2 as SQIVND (reference sequence). This CDR3 has 16 residues.